This T cell receptor (beta chain) was found in a study of blood T cells in healthy people across ages. The CDR3 runs to 16 residues. The ends were cut back, 4 bases at V and 0 bases at J, with 14 bases in the middle. Germline CDR1 and CDR2: SGHAT and FQNNGV. Alongside a J-beta primer mix, a sample-barcoded 5' primer served in a second PCR lasting roughly 7 to 12 cycles. Each sample yielded at least 3 million CDR3-containing paired-end reads. TCRdb passed the 5' RACE reads through MiXCR, listing each CDR3 protein once. The sample has 650,000 to 1,000,000 distinct CDR3 sequences, more than 35% seen once; the top ten hold 15% to 20%.

Material for sequencing was blood. This receptor was identified in a man of 80 years or more in good health. The rearrangement joins TRBV11-2 to TRBJ2-3; D unresolved. The CDR3 protein is CASSSTIAPSTDTQYF. DNA of the CDR3: TGTGCCAGCAGCTCGACCATCGCGCCCAGCACAGATACGCAGTATTTT. Variable domain in full (rest from reference TRBV11-2 and TRBJ2-3): EAGVAQSPRYKIIEKRQSVAFWCNPISGHATLYWYQQILGQGPKLLIQFQNNGVVDDSQLPKDRFSAERLKGVDSTLKIQPAKLEDSAVYLCASSSTIAPSTDTQYFGPGTRLTVL.